Presented here are 2 T cell receptor beta chains from one specimen sequenced in a study of T cells in Graves' hyperthyroidism and ophthalmopathy. Amplified TCR beta CDR3 regions derived from RNA transcripts. HTBI primers were the set used in a first-round RT-PCR of the TCR CDR3. A single record per CDR3 protein comes from TCRdb applying MiXCR to the multiplex PCR reads. The data hold about 840,000 distinct CDR3 sequences, with 38% observed a single time. Sequenced input: blood. These receptors were obtained from a young man with Graves' hyperthyroidism.

This clonotype was detected ten times or more. As DNA, the CDR3 is TGTGCCAGCAGCTTAGAACCAGGACGTAGGGGCTACACCTTC. It encodes CASSLEPGRRGYTF. This chain joins TRBV11-2 and TRBJ1-2, with D uncertain. Trimming removed 0 bases from V and 8 bases from J, with 13 bases in between. Germline CDR1 SGHAT, CDR2 FQNNGV. The CDR3 spans 14 residues.

This clonotype was seen at least ten times. The rearrangement links TRBV10-3 to TRBJ1-1, with D maybe TRBD1 (5 bases). This CDR3 has 12 residues. Germline values: CDR1 ENHRY, CDR2 SYGVKD. The V end lost 11 bases, the J end lost 1 base, and 11 bases lay between the germline ends. The DNA for the CDR3 is TGTGCCTCGGGGCACACGAACACTGAAGCTTTCTTT. This translates into CASGHTNTEAFF.